The entry below gives a single T cell receptor beta chain sequence along with its context. Antigen unknown. This record comes from a study of cytomegalovirus exposure and HLA in healthy donors. The study's findings and limits: Cytomegalovirus status was reportedly diagnosed by the classifier with high specificity and sensitivity. Most sequenced TCRs were rare (though some public TCRs occurred in many donors).

13 Jbeta primers and 60 Vbeta primers were used for the PCR. Using immunoSEQ multiplex PCR, the repertoire was profiled, and TCRdb retains in-frame clones only, with some absent. This sample has about 190,000 clones, with about four fifths found just once. CDR1 and CDR2 (germline): SGHDN, FVKESK. This CDR3 has 15 amino acids. The V segment lost 5 bases and the J segment 0 bases; nucleotides outside the gene matches: 6. The chain couples TRBV14 to TRBJ1-2; 7 bases map to TRBD1. This sequence was found in a woman between 45 and 65 years old in good health and CMV-seropositive. The specimen was PBMCs. The CDR3 DNA follows: TGTGCCAGCAGCGAAAGGGGGCGAGCTAACTATGGCTACACCTTC. This encodes CASSERGRANYGYTF.